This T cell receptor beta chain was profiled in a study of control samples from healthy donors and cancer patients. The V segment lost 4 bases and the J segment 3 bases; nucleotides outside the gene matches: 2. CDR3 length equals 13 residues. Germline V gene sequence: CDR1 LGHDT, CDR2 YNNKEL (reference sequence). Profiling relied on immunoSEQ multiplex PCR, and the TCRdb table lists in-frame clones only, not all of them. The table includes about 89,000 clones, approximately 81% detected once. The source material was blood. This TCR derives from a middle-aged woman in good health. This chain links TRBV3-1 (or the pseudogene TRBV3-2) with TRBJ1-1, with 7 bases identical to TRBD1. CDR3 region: CASSRGTDTEAFF. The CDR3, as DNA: TGTGCCAGCAGCCGCGGGACAGACACTGAAGCTTTCTTT.